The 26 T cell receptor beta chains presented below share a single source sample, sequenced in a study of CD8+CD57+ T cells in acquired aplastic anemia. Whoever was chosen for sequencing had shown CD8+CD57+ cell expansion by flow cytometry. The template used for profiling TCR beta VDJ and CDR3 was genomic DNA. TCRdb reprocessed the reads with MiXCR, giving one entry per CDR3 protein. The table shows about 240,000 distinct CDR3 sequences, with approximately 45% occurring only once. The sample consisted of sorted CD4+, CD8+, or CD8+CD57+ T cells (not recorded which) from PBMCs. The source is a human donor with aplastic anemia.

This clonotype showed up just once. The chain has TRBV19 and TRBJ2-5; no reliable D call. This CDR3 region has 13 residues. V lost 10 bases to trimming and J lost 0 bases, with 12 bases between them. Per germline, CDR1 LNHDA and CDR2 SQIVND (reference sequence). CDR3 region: CATDTGNQETQYF. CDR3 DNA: TGTGCCACCGACACCGGAAACCAAGAGACCCAGTACTTC.

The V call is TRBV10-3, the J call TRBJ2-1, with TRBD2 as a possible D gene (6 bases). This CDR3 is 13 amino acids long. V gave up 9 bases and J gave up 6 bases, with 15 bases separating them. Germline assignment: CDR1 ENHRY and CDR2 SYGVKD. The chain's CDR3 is CAIRTTGINEQFF. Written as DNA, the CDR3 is TGTGCCATAAGGACTACCGGGATCAATGAGCAGTTCTTC.

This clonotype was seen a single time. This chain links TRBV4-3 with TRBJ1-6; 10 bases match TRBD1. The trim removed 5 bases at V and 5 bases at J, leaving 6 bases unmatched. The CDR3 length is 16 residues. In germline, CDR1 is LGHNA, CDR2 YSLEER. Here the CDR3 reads CASSGEDRGDNSPLHF. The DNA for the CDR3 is TGCGCCAGCAGCGGGGAGGACAGGGGGGATAATTCACCCCTCCACTTT.

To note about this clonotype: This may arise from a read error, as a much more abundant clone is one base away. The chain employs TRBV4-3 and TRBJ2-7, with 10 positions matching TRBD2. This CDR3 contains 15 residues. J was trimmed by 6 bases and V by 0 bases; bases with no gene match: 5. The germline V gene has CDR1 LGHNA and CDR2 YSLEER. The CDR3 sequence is CASSQERTSGVEQYF. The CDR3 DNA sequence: TGCGCCAGCAGCCAAGAAAGGACTAGCGGAGTCGAGCAGTACTTC.

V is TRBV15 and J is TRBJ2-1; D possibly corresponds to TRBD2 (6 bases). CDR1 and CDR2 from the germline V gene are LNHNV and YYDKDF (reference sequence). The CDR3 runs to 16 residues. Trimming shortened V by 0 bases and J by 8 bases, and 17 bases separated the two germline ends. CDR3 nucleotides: TGTGCCACCAGCAGAGATCGGAGGGGTCTGTTTCATGAGCAGTTCTTC. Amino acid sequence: CATSRDRRGLFHEQFF.

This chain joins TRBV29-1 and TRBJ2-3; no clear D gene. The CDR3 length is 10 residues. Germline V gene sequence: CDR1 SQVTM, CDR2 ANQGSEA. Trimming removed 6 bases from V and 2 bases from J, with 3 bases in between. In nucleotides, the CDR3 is TGCAGCGTCTCCACAGATACGCAGTATTTT. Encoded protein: CSVSTDTQYF.

The DNA of the CDR3 is TGTGCCAGCAGTTTTGGCGAGGGGAGTGAAGCTTTCTTT. Its protein product is CASSFGEGSEAFF. V gene TRBV28 combines with J gene TRBJ1-1, with D possibly matching TRBD1 (5 bases). CDR1 is MDHEN and CDR2 is SYDVKM in the germline V gene. The ends were cut back, 3 bases at V and 7 bases at J, with 12 bases in the middle. CDR3 length: 13 residues.

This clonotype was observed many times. DNA of the CDR3: TGTGCCAGCAGCGAGACGACGGGGTTTACCTACGAGCAGTACTTC. Encoded protein: CASSETTGFTYEQYF. The rearrangement joins TRBV9 to TRBJ2-7, with D possibly matching TRBD2 (5 bases). Deletions cut 3 bases from V and 2 bases from J, with 15 bases between. Germline V gene lookup returns CDR1 SGDLS and CDR2 YYNGEE. The length of the CDR3 is 15 residues.

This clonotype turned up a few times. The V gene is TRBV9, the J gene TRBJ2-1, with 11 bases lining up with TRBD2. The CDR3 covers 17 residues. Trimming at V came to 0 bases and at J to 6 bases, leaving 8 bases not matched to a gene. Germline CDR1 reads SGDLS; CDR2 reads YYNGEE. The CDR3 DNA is TGTGCCAGCAGCGTAGAGGTAGCGGGAGGGCCCGGCAATGAGCAGTTCTTC. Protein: CASSVEVAGGPGNEQFF. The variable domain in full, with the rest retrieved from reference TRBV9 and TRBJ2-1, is DSGVTQTPKHLITATGQRVTLRCSPRSGDLSVYWYQQSLDQGLQFLIQYYNGEERAKGNILERFSAQQFPDLHSELNLSSLELGDSALYFCASSVEVAGGPGNEQFFGPGTRLTVL.

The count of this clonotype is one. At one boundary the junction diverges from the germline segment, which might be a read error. CDR3 amino acids: CASSSGQGLTGELVF. As DNA, the CDR3 is TGTGCCAGCAGTTCCGGTCAGGGTTTGACCGGGGAGCTGGTTTTT. The chain couples TRBV12-5 to TRBJ2-2; TRBD1 or TRBD2 may be the D gene (5 bases each). The germline V gene encodes CDR1 LGHNT and CDR2 FRNRAP. The CDR3 is 15 residues long.

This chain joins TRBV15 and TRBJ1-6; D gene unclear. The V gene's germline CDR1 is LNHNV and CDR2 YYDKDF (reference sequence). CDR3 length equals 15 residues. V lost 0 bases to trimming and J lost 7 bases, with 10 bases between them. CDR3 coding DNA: TGTGCCACCAGCAGAGACGTGGGGATAAATTCACCCCTCCACTTT. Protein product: CATSRDVGINSPLHF.

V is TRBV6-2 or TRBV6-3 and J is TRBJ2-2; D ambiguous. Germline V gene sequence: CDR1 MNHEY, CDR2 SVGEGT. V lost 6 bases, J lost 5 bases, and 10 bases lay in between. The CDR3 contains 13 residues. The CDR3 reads CASRPQETGELFF. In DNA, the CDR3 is TGTGCCAGCAGACCTCAGGAGACCGGGGAGCTGTTTTTT.

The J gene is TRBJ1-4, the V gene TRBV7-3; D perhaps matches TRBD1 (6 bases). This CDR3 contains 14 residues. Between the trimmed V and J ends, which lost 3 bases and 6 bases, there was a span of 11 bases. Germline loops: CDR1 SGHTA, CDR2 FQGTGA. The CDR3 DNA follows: TGTGCCAGCAGCTTCCTACAGGGCGATGAAAAACTGTTTTTT. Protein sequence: CASSFLQGDEKLFF.

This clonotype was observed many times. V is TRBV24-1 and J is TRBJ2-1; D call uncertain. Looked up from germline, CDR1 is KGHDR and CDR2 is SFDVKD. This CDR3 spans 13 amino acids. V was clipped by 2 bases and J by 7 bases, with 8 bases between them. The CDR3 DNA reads TGTGCCACCAGTGATTCCCTTAAAAATGAGCAGTTCTTC. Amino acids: CATSDSLKNEQFF.

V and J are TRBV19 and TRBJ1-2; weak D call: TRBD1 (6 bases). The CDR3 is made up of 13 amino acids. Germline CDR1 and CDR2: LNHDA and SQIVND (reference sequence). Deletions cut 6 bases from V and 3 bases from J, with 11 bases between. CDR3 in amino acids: CASSNRTDYGYTF. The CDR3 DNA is TGTGCCAGTAGCAACCGGACAGACTATGGCTACACCTTC.

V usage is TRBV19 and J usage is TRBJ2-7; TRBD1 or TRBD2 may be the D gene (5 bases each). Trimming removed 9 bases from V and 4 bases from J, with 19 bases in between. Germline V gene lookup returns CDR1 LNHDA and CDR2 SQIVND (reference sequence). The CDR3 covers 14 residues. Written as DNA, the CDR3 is TGTGCCAGCCGCGAGGGGTCAGGGCTATACGAGCAGTACTTC. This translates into CASREGSGLYEQYF.

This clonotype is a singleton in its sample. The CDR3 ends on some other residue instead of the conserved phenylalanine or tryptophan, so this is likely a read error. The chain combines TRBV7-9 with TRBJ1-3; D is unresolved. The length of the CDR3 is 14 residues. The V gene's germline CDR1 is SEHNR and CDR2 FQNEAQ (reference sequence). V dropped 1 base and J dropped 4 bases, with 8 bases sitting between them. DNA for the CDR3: TGTGCCAGCAGCTTAGTAGTGTCCGGAAACACCATATATTCT. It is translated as CASSLVVSGNTIYS.

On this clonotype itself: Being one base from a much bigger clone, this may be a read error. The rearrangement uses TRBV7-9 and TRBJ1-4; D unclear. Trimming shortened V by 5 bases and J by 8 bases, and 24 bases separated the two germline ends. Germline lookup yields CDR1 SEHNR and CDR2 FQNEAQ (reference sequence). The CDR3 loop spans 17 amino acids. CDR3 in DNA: TGTGCCAGCAGCACCCTTTGGGGAAGAGCGGGCAAGGAAAAACTGTTTTTT. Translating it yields CASSTLWGRAGKEKLFF.

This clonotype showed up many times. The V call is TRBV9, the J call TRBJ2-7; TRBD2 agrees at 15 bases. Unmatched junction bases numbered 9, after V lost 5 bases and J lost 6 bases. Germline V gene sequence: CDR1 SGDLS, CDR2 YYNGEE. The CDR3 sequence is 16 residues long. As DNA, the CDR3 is TGTGCCAGCAGACAACTCCAGGGACTAGCGGGAGGCGAGCAGTACTTC. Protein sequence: CASRQLQGLAGGEQYF.

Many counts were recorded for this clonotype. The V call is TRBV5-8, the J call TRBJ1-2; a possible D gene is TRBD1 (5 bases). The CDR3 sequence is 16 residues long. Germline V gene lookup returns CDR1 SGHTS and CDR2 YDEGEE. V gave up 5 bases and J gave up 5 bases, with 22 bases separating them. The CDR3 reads CASRRQIREGLYGYTF. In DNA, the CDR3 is TGTGCCAGCAGACGACAGATTAGGGAGGGGTTATATGGCTACACCTTC.

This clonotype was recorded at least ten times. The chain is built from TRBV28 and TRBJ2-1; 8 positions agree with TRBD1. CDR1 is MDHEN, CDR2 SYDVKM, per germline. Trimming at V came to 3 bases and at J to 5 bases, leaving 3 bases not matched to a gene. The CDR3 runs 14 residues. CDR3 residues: CASSFGQGHNEQFF. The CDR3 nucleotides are TGTGCCAGCAGTTTTGGACAGGGACACAATGAGCAGTTCTTC. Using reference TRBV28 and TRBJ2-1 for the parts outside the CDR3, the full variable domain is DVKVTQSSRYLVKRTGEKVFLECVQDMDHENMFWYRQDPGLGLRLIYFSYDVKMKEKGDIPEGYSVSREKKERFSLILESASTNQTSMYLCASSFGQGHNEQFFGPGTRLTVL.

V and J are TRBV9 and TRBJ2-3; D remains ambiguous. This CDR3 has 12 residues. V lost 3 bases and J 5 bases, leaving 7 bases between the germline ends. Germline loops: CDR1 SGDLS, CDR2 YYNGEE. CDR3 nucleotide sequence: TGTGCCAGCAGCGCCCCTAGAGATACGCAGTATTTT. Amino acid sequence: CASSAPRDTQYF.

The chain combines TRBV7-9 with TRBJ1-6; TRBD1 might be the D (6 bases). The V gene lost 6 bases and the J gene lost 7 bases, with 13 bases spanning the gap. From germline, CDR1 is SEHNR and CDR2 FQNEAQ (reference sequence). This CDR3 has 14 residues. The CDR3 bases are TGTGCCAGCAGTCCTGGACAGAGAAATTCACCCCTCCACTTT. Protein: CASSPGQRNSPLHF. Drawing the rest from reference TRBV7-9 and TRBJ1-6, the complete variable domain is DTGVSQNPRHKITKRGQNVTFRCDPISEHNRLYWYRQTLGQGPEFLTYFQNEAQLEKSRLLSDRFSAERPKGSFSTLEIQRTEQGDSAMYLCASSPGQRNSPLHFGNGTRLTVT.

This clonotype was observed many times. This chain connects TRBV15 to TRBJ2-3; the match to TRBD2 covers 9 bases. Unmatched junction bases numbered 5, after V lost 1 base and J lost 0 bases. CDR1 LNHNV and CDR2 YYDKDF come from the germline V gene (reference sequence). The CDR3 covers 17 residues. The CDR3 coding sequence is TGTGCCACCAGCAGAGGACTAGCGGAGCCCAGCACAGATACGCAGTATTTT. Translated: CATSRGLAEPSTDTQYF.

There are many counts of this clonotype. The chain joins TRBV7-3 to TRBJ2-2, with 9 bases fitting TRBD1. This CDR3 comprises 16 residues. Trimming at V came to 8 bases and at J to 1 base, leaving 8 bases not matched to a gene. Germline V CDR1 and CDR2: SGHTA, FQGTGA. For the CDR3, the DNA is TGTGCCAGCGCCCCCCCGGACAGGGGGAACACCGGGGAGCTGTTTTTT. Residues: CASAPPDRGNTGELFF.

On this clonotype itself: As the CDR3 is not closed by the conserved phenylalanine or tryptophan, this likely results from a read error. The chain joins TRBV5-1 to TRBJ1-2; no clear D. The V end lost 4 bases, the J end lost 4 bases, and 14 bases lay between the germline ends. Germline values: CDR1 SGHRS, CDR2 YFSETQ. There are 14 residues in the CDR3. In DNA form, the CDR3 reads TGCGCCAGCAGCGGTTCTAGCGGGAGCTATGGCTACACCCTC. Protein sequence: CASSGSSGSYGYTL.